The clone carrying this TCR beta chain was found many times. Its antigen is unknown. Germline V gene data show CDR1 as KGHSH and CDR2 as LQKENI. V was cut by 5 bases and J by 8 bases, with 13 bases left in between. This CDR3 is 13 amino acids long. Clones were read by immunoSEQ multiplex PCR, and TCRdb kept only the in-frame ones, dropping some. The repertoire holds around 53,000 clones, roughly 54% seen once, with 20% to 30% in the top ten. The data were taken from a study of cytotoxic CD8 clonotypes in ibrutinib-treated CLL. Study-level points and caveats: Investigators sampled sustained-remission and progressing patients at differing times. Elevated clonality accompanied ibrutinib response, with a return toward baseline values at progression.

The authors obtained roughly 2.2 micrograms of genomic DNA from cryopreserved PBMCs for TCR beta libraries. This sequence originates from a human donor with chronic lymphocytic leukemia. This rearrangement joins TRBV18 to TRBJ2-1, with D uncertain. The sequencing here drew on PBMCs, taken at disease progression, from a patient treated with ibrutinib. Written as DNA, the CDR3 is TGTGCCAGCTCATCGACCCGGTTCGATGAGCAGTTCTTC. This gives the protein CASSSTRFDEQFF.